This T cell receptor (beta chain) comes out of a study of identical twins. General study findings and limits: The degree of excess twin sharing was weaker in beta out-of-frame sequences. Partial confounding of zero-insertion analyses by invariant MAIT and iNKT cells was possible.

TCRdb re-called the 5' RACE reads through MiXCR, storing one row per CDR3 protein. The sample lists hundreds of thousands of distinct CDR3 sequences; 9% to 15% were seen once. Trimming left V 7 bases short and J 6 bases short, with 16 bases between. The germline CDR1 and CDR2 sequences are SEHNR and FQNEAQ (reference sequence). This CDR3 has 14 amino acids. Comment on this clonotype: Its antigen is as yet unknown.

This sample was shared with a second study, whose subject was yellow fever vaccine responses in identical twins.

This sequence originates from a woman aged 18-29 years in good health. The sample was CD8+ T cells sorted from blood. This chain connects TRBV7-9 to TRBJ2-1; TRBD1 is a possible D gene (5 bases). CDR3 sequence reads: CASIQSSRVNEQFF. For the CDR3, the DNA is TGTGCCAGCATCCAGAGCAGCAGGGTCAATGAGCAGTTCTTC.